The 28 T cell receptor beta chains below come from one sample, sequenced in a study of shared clonotypes between healthy human individuals. Positive CCR7 selection of CD45RO-negative cells yielded the naive CD8 cells, and terminally differentiated effector memory CD45RA+ cells were excluded. TCRdb's copy holds only in-frame clones and misses some; the assay was immunoSEQ multiplex PCR. The sample records about 1.9 million clones, around 93% being singletons. The sequencing input was naive CD8+ T cells from PBMCs. Receptors were obtained from a young man in good health. Some clones in this sample may be carry-over from other donors' samples.

Notes on this clone: Additional DNA sequences in this sample encode the identical CDR3. The rearrangement joins TRBV28 to TRBJ2-7; D perhaps matches TRBD1 (6 bases). Trimming removed 2 bases at V and 2 bases at J, with 7 bases between. Germline CDR1 is MDHEN and CDR2 is SYDVKM. CDR3 length: 13 residues. The CDR3, as DNA: TGTGCCAGCAGTTTACACAGGGCCTACGAGCAGTACTTC. Protein: CASSLHRAYEQYF.

The rearrangement uses TRBV10-3 and TRBJ2-1; 10 nucleotides line up with TRBD2. The V gene's germline CDR1 is ENHRY and CDR2 SYGVKD. V gave up 7 bases and J gave up 5 bases; unmatched junction bases: 8. The CDR3 is made up of 15 amino acids. The chain's CDR3 is CAINSLAGADNEQFF. CDR3 DNA: TGTGCCATCAACAGTCTAGCGGGAGCGGACAATGAGCAGTTCTTC.

The CDR3 DNA reads TGCAGCGTTGAGGGAATCGACACTGAAGCTTTCTTT. Its translation is CSVEGIDTEAFF. The chain is built from TRBV29-1 and TRBJ1-1; D is unresolved. V was shortened by 3 bases and J by 3 bases, with 8 bases between the two germline ends. This CDR3 is 12 amino acids long. Per germline, CDR1 SQVTM and CDR2 ANQGSEA.

The chain recombines TRBV29-1 with TRBJ1-2; the match to TRBD1 covers 9 bases. The CDR3 sequence is 16 residues long. Per germline, CDR1 SQVTM and CDR2 ANQGSEA. With V trimmed by 3 bases and J by 4 bases, 12 bases remained unmatched. The CDR3 coding sequence is TGCAGCGTTGACCGACCGGGGACAGGGCGGGGCTATGGCTACACCTTC. This translates into CSVDRPGTGRGYGYTF.

The gene calls are TRBV11-1 and TRBJ2-5; the D is unclear. Judging by the DNA end, TRBJ2-7 fits better; the J call may be wrong. CDR3 length equals 11 residues. Looked up from germline, CDR1 is SGHAT and CDR2 is FQDESV (reference sequence). The CDR3 DNA reads as TGTGCCAGCAGCTTCAGCTACGAGCAGTACTTC. Protein product: CASSFSYEQYF.

The rearrangement uses TRBV18 and TRBJ1-2, with TRBD1 matching 8 bases. CDR1 and CDR2 (germline): KGHSH, LQKENI. The length of the CDR3 is 19 residues. The trim removed 3 bases at V and 5 bases at J, leaving 20 bases unmatched. CDR3 amino acids: CASSPTGQDRGYLKYGYTF. In DNA form, the CDR3 reads TGTGCCAGCTCACCTACGGGACAGGATAGGGGCTATTTGAAGTATGGCTACACCTTC.

The chain combines TRBV28 with TRBJ1-4; D unresolved. V lost 1 base and J lost 3, with 12 bases in between. Germline assignment: CDR1 MDHEN and CDR2 SYDVKM. This CDR3 has 16 residues. CDR3 sequence reads: CASSLSRAVPNEKLFF. CDR3 sequence (DNA): TGTGCCAGCAGTTTATCCCGGGCAGTTCCTAATGAAAAACTGTTTTTT.

This clone was detected ten times or more. The chain recombines TRBV7-2 with TRBJ2-5; D uncertain. The CDR3 totals 13 residues. The V and J ends lost 1 base and 4 bases respectively, with 7 bases between them. Germline V gene sequence: CDR1 SGHTA, CDR2 FQGNSA. CDR3 DNA sequence: TGTGCCAGCAGCTTAGGGATACGAGAGACCCAGTACTTC. It translates to CASSLGIRETQYF.

The chain is built from TRBV5-8 and TRBJ2-2; no reliable D call. Germline assignment: CDR1 SGHTS and CDR2 YDEGEE. The CDR3 has 15 residues. Trimming removed 4 bases from V and 1 base from J, with 11 bases in between. In DNA form, the CDR3 reads TGTGCCAGCAGCCCCCATGCTTGGAACACCGGGGAGCTGTTTTTT. Encoded protein: CASSPHAWNTGELFF. Looking up the rest from reference TRBV5-8 and TRBJ2-2 gives the full variable domain: EAGVTQSPTHLIKTRGQQATLRCSPISGHTSVYWYQQALGLGLQFLLWYDEGEERNRGNFPPRFSGRQFPNYSSELNVNALELEDSALYLCASSPHAWNTGELFFGEGSRLTVL.

The chain couples TRBV9 to TRBJ1-2, with 9 bases lining up with TRBD1. V shed 4 bases and J 7 bases; nucleotides not matched to a gene: 8. The germline V gene has CDR1 SGDLS and CDR2 YYNGEE. There are 14 residues in the CDR3. CDR3 DNA sequence: TGTGCCAGCAGCACAGGGGGGACAGGGTCTGGCTACACCTTC. Its protein is CASSTGGTGSGYTF.

The chain combines TRBV6-5 with TRBJ2-7; TRBD1 aligns across 7 bases. The CDR3 is 14 amino acids. V trimming: 8 bases; J trimming: 4 bases; junction bases outside the gene matches: 11. The germline V gene has CDR1 MNHEY and CDR2 SVGAGI. CDR3 DNA sequence: TGTGCCAGCGGATACCGGGACAGACAATACGAGCAGTACTTC. Its translation is CASGYRDRQYEQYF.

The chain joins TRBV6-5 to TRBJ2-7; the D gene is possibly TRBD2 (5 bases). From germline, CDR1 is MNHEY and CDR2 SVGAGI. V shed 6 bases and J shed 3 bases, with 12 bases lying between them. This CDR3 spans 13 amino acids. The CDR3 sequence: CASSLARSYEQYF. The CDR3 coding sequence is TGTGCCAGCAGCCTAGCCCGGAGCTACGAGCAGTACTTC.

The J gene is TRBJ2-3, the V gene TRBV10-3; 13 bases agree with TRBD2. CDR3 length equals 14 residues. Germline assignment: CDR1 ENHRY and CDR2 SYGVKD. Written as DNA, the CDR3 is TGTGGGACTAGCGGGAGCCCTAGCACAGATACGCAGTATTTT. Its translation: CGTSGSPSTDTQYF.

The chain couples TRBV7-9 to TRBJ2-2, with D perhaps matching TRBD1 or TRBD2 (5 bases each). The CDR3 contains 15 residues. Germline V CDR1 and CDR2: SEHNR, FQNEAQ (reference sequence). V dropped 6 bases and J dropped 3 bases, with 14 bases sitting between them. The CDR3 is CASSLVMGDTGELFF. The DNA for the CDR3 is TGTGCCAGCAGTCTGGTAATGGGGGACACCGGGGAGCTGTTTTTT.

The chain has TRBV7-3 and TRBJ2-2; D call uncertain. From germline, CDR1 is SGHTA and CDR2 FQGTGA. The CDR3 runs to 14 residues. Trimming shortened V by 1 base and J by 1 base, and 4 bases separated the two germline ends. CDR3 bases: TGTGCCAGCAGCTTAAATGAGAACACCGGGGAGCTGTTTTTT. Translated, it gives CASSLNENTGELFF.

The chain links TRBV27 to TRBJ2-5; D tentatively reads TRBD1 or TRBD2 (6 bases each). The V end lost 8 bases, the J end lost 3 bases, and 19 bases lay between the germline ends. Per germline, CDR1 MNHEY and CDR2 SMNVEV (reference sequence). The CDR3 has 15 amino acids. In DNA, the CDR3 is TGTGCCAGCCCCCGGGGGCGCATAAACAAAGAGACCCAGTACTTC. Translating gives CASPRGRINKETQYF.

The chain couples TRBV9 to TRBJ2-5, with TRBD2 matching 11 bases. V was clipped by 2 bases and J by 2 bases; unmatched bases: 11. The CDR3 sequence is 18 residues long. Per the germline V gene, CDR1 is SGDLS and CDR2 is YYNGEE. CDR3: CASSVPSMTSGKQETQYF. As DNA, the CDR3 is TGTGCCAGCAGCGTTCCCAGTATGACTAGCGGGAAACAAGAGACCCAGTACTTC.

Remarks on this clone: In the same sample, other DNA sequences code for this CDR3. The rearrangement uses TRBV27 and TRBJ2-7; 9 positions agree with TRBD1. Germline CDR1 and CDR2: MNHEY and SMNVEV (reference sequence). The CDR3 spans 13 residues. Losses at the gene ends were 6 bases for V and 3 bases for J; bases not matched to a gene: 3. The CDR3 sequence: CASSRTGDYEQYF. DNA of the CDR3: TGTGCCAGCAGCAGGACAGGGGACTACGAGCAGTACTTC.

This chain uses TRBV19 with TRBJ2-5; TRBD1 is a possible D gene (5 bases). V gave up 6 bases and J gave up 0 bases, with 8 bases separating them. CDR3 size: 13 residues. The germline V gene has CDR1 LNHDA and CDR2 SQIVND (reference sequence). This CDR3 is CASSLDNQETQYF. The DNA of the CDR3 is TGTGCCAGTAGCTTGGACAACCAAGAGACCCAGTACTTC.

This clone turned up a few times. The chain has TRBV25-1 and TRBJ1-1, with D unresolved. Germline values: CDR1 MGHDK, CDR2 SYGVNS. The CDR3 runs 13 residues. V lost 3 bases, J lost 6 bases, and 11 bases lay in between. CDR3: CASSDFMGAEAFF. CDR3 coding DNA: TGTGCCAGCAGTGATTTCATGGGCGCTGAAGCTTTCTTT.

V is TRBV10-3 and J is TRBJ1-3, with a possible D match to TRBD1 (6 bases). The CDR3 has 16 residues. The germline CDR1 and CDR2 sequences are ENHRY and SYGVKD. With 4 bases removed from V and 0 bases from J, the gap between germline ends came to 13 bases. The CDR3 nucleotides read TGTGCCATCAGTGTGTTCAACAGGGACTCTGGAAACACCATATATTTT. As protein: CAISVFNRDSGNTIYF.

CDR3 DNA: TGTGCCAGCAGCCAAGTTACGGGAAGAAATAGGGAAAAACTGTTTTTT. Its protein product is CASSQVTGRNREKLFF. V usage is TRBV4-2 and J usage is TRBJ1-4; D ambiguous. Germline lookup yields CDR1 LGHNA and CDR2 YNFKEQ. Trimming left V 1 base short and J 8 bases short, with 17 bases between. The CDR3 has 16 amino acids.

The chain has TRBV4-1 and TRBJ2-1, with 10 bases lining up with TRBD2. V trimming: 6 bases; J trimming: 4 bases; junction bases outside the gene matches: 9. Germline loops: CDR1 MGHRA, CDR2 YSYEKL. The CDR3 totals 16 residues. This CDR3 reads CASSARTSGQYNEQFF. In DNA, the CDR3 is TGCGCCAGCAGTGCTAGGACTAGCGGACAGTACAATGAGCAGTTCTTC.

The chain combines TRBV27 with TRBJ2-7, with 10 bases matching TRBD2. With 5 bases clipped from V and 4 bases from J, the junction kept 8 bases outside the gene matches. This CDR3 is 15 amino acids long. Germline CDR1 is MNHEY and CDR2 is SMNVEV (reference sequence). CDR3 region: CASSPHRTSGYEQYF. The CDR3, as DNA: TGTGCCAGCAGTCCCCACCGGACTAGCGGATACGAGCAGTACTTC.

This chain links TRBV6-1 with TRBJ2-4, with D possibly being TRBD2 (6 bases). Trimming removed 4 bases at V and 0 bases at J, with 13 bases between. The CDR3 extends over 16 amino acids. Germline loops: CDR1 MNHNS, CDR2 SASEGT. The CDR3 coding sequence is TGTGCCAGCAGTGCCCGGGCGGGACTAGCCAAAAACATTCAGTACTTC. It codes for CASSARAGLAKNIQYF.

The rearrangement joins TRBV9 to TRBJ2-2; 7 bases fit TRBD2. The CDR3 spans 16 residues. Germline-derived CDR1 and CDR2 are SGDLS and YYNGEE. Trimming cost V 2 bases and J 4 bases; bases outside gene matches: 8. CDR3 nucleotide sequence: TGTGCCAGCAGCGTGAGCGGGATAACTGGCACCGGGGAGCTGTTTTTT. It yields the protein CASSVSGITGTGELFF.

The J gene is TRBJ1-2, the V gene TRBV7-6; 8 nucleotides line up with TRBD1. The CDR3 consists of 15 residues. Losses at the gene ends were 1 base for V and 8 bases for J; bases not matched to a gene: 9. Germline assignment: CDR1 SGHVS and CDR2 FNYEAQ. CDR3 in amino acids: CASSLGAAGGTGYTF. The CDR3 DNA reads as TGTGCCAGCAGCTTAGGAGCGGCAGGGGGCACGGGCTACACCTTC. Full variable domain (missing parts from reference TRBV7-6 and TRBJ1-2): GAGVSQSPRYKVTKRGQDVALRCDPISGHVSLYWYRQALGQGPEFLTYFNYEAQQDKSGLPNDRFSAERPEGSISTLTIQRTEQRDSAMYRCASSLGAAGGTGYTFGSGTRLTVV.

V is TRBV4-1 and J is TRBJ2-5; no reliable D call. Looked up from germline, CDR1 is MGHRA and CDR2 is YSYEKL. CDR3 length equals 13 residues. V lost 3 bases and J 3 bases, leaving 8 bases between the germline ends. CDR3 sequence (DNA): TGCGCCAGCAGCCATATGACTGAAGAGACCCAGTACTTC. Translation: CASSHMTEETQYF.